This entry lists 3 T cell receptor beta chains sequenced from one sample in a study of T cells in Graves' hyperthyroidism and ophthalmopathy. Amplification yielded TCR beta CDR3 regions, with RNA transcripts as the source. First-round RT-PCR of the TCR CDR3 relied on the HTBI primer set. TCRdb processed the multiplex PCR reads anew with MiXCR; each CDR3 protein has one entry. The data show about 680,000 distinct CDR3 sequences, over 35% seen once. The sequencing sample was made of blood. The receptor source for this set is a woman aged 40 to 50 with Graves' hyperthyroidism.

The rearrangement links TRBV4-2 to TRBJ2-7, with D perhaps TRBD1 (6 bases). The CDR3 covers 14 residues. With 0 bases removed from V and 7 bases from J, the gap between germline ends came to 13 bases. The V gene's germline CDR1 is LGHNA and CDR2 YNFKEQ. The CDR3 nucleotides are TGTGCCAGCAGCCAAGATAAGGAAGGGGGAGAGCAGTACTTC. Protein: CASSQDKEGGEQYF.

The chain uses TRBV7-2 and TRBJ1-3; TRBD1 matches at 7 bases. The germline V gene encodes CDR1 SGHTA and CDR2 FQGNSA. J gave up 3 bases and V 2 bases, and 7 bases lay outside the gene matches. This CDR3 region has 16 residues. Written as DNA, the CDR3 is TGTGCCAGCAGCTTAAGCACAGGGGCTTTTGGAAACACCATATATTTT. Protein product: CASSLSTGAFGNTIYF.

The rearrangement links TRBV2 to TRBJ2-5, with 10 bases lining up with TRBD1. Germline loops: CDR1 SNHLY, CDR2 FYNNEI. The V and J ends lost 6 bases and 5 bases, in that order; junction bases with no gene match: 9. The CDR3 has 15 residues. The CDR3 DNA is TGTGCCAGCAGAGACAGGGGGCGCCCCTCGGAGACCCAGTACTTC. Translation: CASRDRGRPSETQYF.